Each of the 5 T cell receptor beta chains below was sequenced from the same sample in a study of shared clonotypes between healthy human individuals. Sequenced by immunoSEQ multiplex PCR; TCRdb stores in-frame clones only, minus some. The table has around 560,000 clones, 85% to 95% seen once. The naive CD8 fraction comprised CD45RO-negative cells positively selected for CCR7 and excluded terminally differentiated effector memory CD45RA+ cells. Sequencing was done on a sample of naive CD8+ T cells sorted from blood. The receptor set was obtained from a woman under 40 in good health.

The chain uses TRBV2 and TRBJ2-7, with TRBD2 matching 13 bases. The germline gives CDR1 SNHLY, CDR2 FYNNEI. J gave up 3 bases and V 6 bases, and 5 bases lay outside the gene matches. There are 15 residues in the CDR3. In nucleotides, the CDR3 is TGTGCCAGCAGCGGACTAGCGGGAGAACACTACGAGCAGTACTTC. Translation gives CASSGLAGEHYEQYF.

CDR3 protein: CASSVLASNTGELFF. CDR3 coding DNA: TGTGCCAGCAGTGTACTAGCGTCGAACACCGGGGAGCTGTTTTTT. The chain links TRBV25-1 to TRBJ2-2; 7 bases align to TRBD2. V lost 4 bases and J lost 0; bases outside the gene matches: 2. The CDR3 is 15 amino acids. The V gene's germline CDR1 is MGHDK and CDR2 SYGVNS.

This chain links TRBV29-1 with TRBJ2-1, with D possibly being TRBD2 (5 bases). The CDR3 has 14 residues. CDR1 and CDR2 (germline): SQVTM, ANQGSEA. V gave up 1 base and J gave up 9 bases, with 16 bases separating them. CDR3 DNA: TGCAGCGTTGAAGGGGCTAGGTTAGGGAGTGAGCAGTTCTTC. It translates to CSVEGARLGSEQFF.

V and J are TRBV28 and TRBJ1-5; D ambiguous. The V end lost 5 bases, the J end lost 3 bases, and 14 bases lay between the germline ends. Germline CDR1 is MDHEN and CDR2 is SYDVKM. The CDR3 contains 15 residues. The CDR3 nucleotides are TGTGCCAGCAGTAAACTGGGAGCCCACAATCAGCCCCAGCATTTT. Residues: CASSKLGAHNQPQHF.

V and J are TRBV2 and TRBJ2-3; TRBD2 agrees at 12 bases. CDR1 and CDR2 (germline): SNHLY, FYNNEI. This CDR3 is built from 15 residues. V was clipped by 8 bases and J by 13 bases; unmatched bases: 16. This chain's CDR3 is CASFGLGLAGGMEYF. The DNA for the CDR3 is TGTGCCAGCTTTGGGCTTGGGCTAGCGGGAGGGATGGAGTATTTT. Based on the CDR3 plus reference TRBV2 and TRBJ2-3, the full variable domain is EPEVTQTPSHQVTQMGQEVILRCVPISNHLYFYWYRQILGQKVEFLVSFYNNEISEKSEIFDDQFSVERPDGSNFTLKIRSTKLEDSAMYFCASFGLGLAGGMEYFGPGTRLTVL.